This TCR beta chain was documented in a study of blood T cell repertoires in COVID-19. Study summary: The cDNA or gDNA used as material had been derived from T cells, B-cell-depleted T cells, or PBMCs.

Germline V gives CDR1 MGHRA, CDR2 YSYEKL. This CDR3 spans 18 amino acids. V lost 1 base, J lost 10 bases, and 17 bases stayed unmatched. Enrolled through a virtual design, the participants were between roughly 18 and 90 years of age and came from about two dozen US areas. Sequencing used immunoSEQ multiplex PCR; TCRdb keeps in-frame clones, though not all of them. Altogether roughly 240,000 clones are present, roughly 87% being singletons, with the ten largest covering around 2.6%. Sequencing was carried out using PBMCs or T cells enriched from blood (not recorded which). V and J are TRBV4-1 and TRBJ2-1; the match to TRBD2 covers 9 bases. The sequence was obtained from a woman in her twenties or thirties with acute COVID-19. CDR3 sequence reads: CASSQVLPTPGLAREQFF. The CDR3 DNA sequence: TGCGCCAGCAGCCAAGTCCTCCCTACGCCGGGACTAGCACGGGAGCAGTTCTTC.